Shown below are 3 T cell receptor beta chains from a single sample sequenced in a study of CD8+CD57+ T cells in acquired aplastic anemia. Genomic DNA constituted the template upon which TCR beta VDJ and CDR3 profiling was performed. TCRdb analysed the reads with MiXCR anew, one entry per CDR3 protein. The data contain roughly 260,000 distinct CDR3 sequences, around 43% of them seen just once; the ten biggest clones take up 7.8%. Flow cytometry had shown expanded CD8+CD57+ cells in the patients chosen for sequencing. Sequencing was carried out using sorted CD4+, CD8+, or CD8+CD57+ T cells (not recorded which) from PBMCs. The receptors derive from a human donor with aplastic anemia.

V is TRBV7-2 and J is TRBJ2-5; D unclear. The CDR3 loop spans 15 amino acids. Trimming removed 1 base from V and 0 bases from J, with 9 bases in between. Looked up from germline, CDR1 is SGHTA and CDR2 is FQGNSA. The CDR3 DNA reads TGTGCCAGCAGCTTAGGCCAGGCGTACCAAGAGACCCAGTACTTC. Encoded protein: CASSLGQAYQETQYF.

Points on this clonotype: This may arise from a read error, as a much more abundant clone is one base away. The chain's CDR3 is CASSLLRGGIQGEKLFF. In DNA form, the CDR3 reads TGTGCCAGCAGCCTTTTACGGGGCGGGATCCAGGGTGAAAAACTGTTTTTT. This sequence joins TRBV12-3 or TRBV12-4 and TRBJ1-4; the D gene is possibly TRBD1 (5 bases). The CDR3 is 17 residues long. V dropped 6 bases and J dropped 7 bases, with 24 bases sitting between them.

About this clonotype itself: Germline is not matched at one junction end, which may reflect a read error. The genes are TRBV5-1 and TRBJ1-2; 8 bases are shared with TRBD1. CDR3 length: 15 amino acids. Germline loops: CDR1 SGHRS, CDR2 YFSETQ. CDR3 in DNA: TGTGCCAGCAGCCAGGGACAGGTAGGAGTCTATGGCTACACCTTC. Encoded protein: CASSQGQVGVYGYTF. Full variable domain (missing parts from reference TRBV5-1 and TRBJ1-2): KAGVTQTPRYLIKTRGQQVTLSCSPISGHRSVSWYQQTPGQGLQFLFEYFSETQRNKGNFPGRFSGRQFSNSRSEMNVSTLELGDSALYLCASSQGQVGVYGYTFGSGTRLTVV.